The source of this TCR beta chain is a study of response to subunit inactivated influenza vaccine. Study results and limitations: Few additional T cells are recruited per seasonal influenza vaccination, authors suggested.

The CDR3 consists of 15 residues. The germline V gene encodes CDR1 MDHEN and CDR2 SYDVKM. The trim removed 5 bases at V and 3 bases at J, leaving 7 bases unmatched. This clonotype appeared many times. Its antigen is currently unknown. TCRdb analysed the RT-PCR reads with MiXCR anew, one entry per CDR3 protein. The table has roughly 630,000 distinct CDR3 sequences, around 13% seen once; the top ten hold 7.6%. The chain carries TRBV28 and TRBJ1-1; 9 bases align to TRBD1. The sample consisted of PBMCs from blood, taken about 14 days before vaccination. This TCR came from a man aged 50 or older who received an inactivated influenza vaccine. The CDR3 nucleotides are TGTGCCAGCAGTGCCTGGGGACAGGGACACACTGAAGCTTTCTTT. Protein product: CASSAWGQGHTEAFF.